A selection of T cell receptor beta chains follows, all from one sample in a study of cytomegalovirus exposure and HLA in healthy donors. The repertoire was sequenced with immunoSEQ multiplex PCR; TCRdb's copy has only in-frame clones and lacks some. The sample has approximately 97,000 clones, around 84% seen once. Input material: PBMCs. All receptors come from a woman in her 40s in good health and CMV-seropositive. CDR3s include the opening cysteine and the closing phenylalanine or tryptophan. The D gene is left open where the match is weak. Expanded clones get a size class; other rows say once, few or many, or leave the size out.

V,D,length,size,J,DNA,CDR3
TRBV7-8,TRBD2,16,.,TRBJ2-3,TGTGCCAGCAGCTTGATTAGCGGGACTAGCACAGATACGCAGTATTTT,CASSLISGTSTDTQYF
TRBV7-9,.,10,.,TRBJ1-1,TGTTCCAGCAGTGGGCCTGAAGCTTTTTTT,CSSSGPEAFF
TRBV6-7,.,15,.,TRBJ2-1,TGTGCCAGCAGTTACTACCCGGGAAGGCACAATGAGCAGTTCTTC,CASSYYPGRHNEQFF
TRBV5-4,.,15,.,TRBJ2-1,TGTGCCAGCAGCTCTCGCGGGCAAGCCTACAATGAGCAGTTCTTC,CASSSRGQAYNEQFF
TRBV6-7,TRBD2,19,.,TRBJ2-7,TGTGCCAGCAGTTACTCGAGAGCTCAGGGACTAGCGGCCTTCTACGAGCAGTACTTC,CASSYSRAQGLAAFYEQYF
TRBV13,TRBD2,17,.,TRBJ2-7,TGTGCCAGCAGCAAACGTACCTGGACTAGCGGGAACTACGAGCAGTACTTC,CASSKRTWTSGNYEQYF
TRBV5-4,TRBD1,18,.,TRBJ1-4,TGTGCCAGCAGCCCAAACCTCGGTACCGGGACAGGCTCCTCGTTGGGGTTTTTT,CASSPNLGTGTGSSLGFF
TRBV6-5,TRBD1,15,.,TRBJ1-2,TGTGCCAGCAGTTTCCGGGACAGGGGGTCGTATGGCTACACCTTC,CASSFRDRGSYGYTF
TRBV7-2,TRBD2,14,.,TRBJ2-7,TGTGCCAGCAGCTTAGCGGGAGGGCCTTACGAGCAGTACTTC,CASSLAGGPYEQYF
TRBV6-6,.,14,few,TRBJ2-1,TGTGCCAGCAGTCCGGGCGGGCCCTACAATGAGCAGTTCTTC,CASSPGGPYNEQFF
TRBV28,.,14,.,TRBJ1-5,TGTGCCAGCAGTTTGGTGCAGGCTAATCAGCCCCAGCATTTT,CASSLVQANQPQHF
TRBV5-1,TRBD1,16,.,TRBJ2-3,TGCGCCAGCAGCTTGACATCGACAGGGGAGACAGATACGCAGTATTTT,CASSLTSTGETDTQYF
TRBV18,TRBD1,14,few,TRBJ1-1,TGTGCCAGCTCACCAGGACAGGTAGGAATGGAAGCTTTCTTT,CASSPGQVGMEAFF
TRBV9,.,15,.,TRBJ1-4,TGTGCCAGCAGCGTTTCATGGGGGCCTAATGAAAAACTGTTTTTT,CASSVSWGPNEKLFF
TRBV28,TRBD2,14,once,TRBJ2-5,TGTGCCAGCAGTTGGGGACTAGCGGCCAGACACCAGTACTTC,CASSWGLAARHQYF
TRBV28,.,14,.,TRBJ1-2,TGTGCCAGCAGTTTAGGGACACTGCACTATGGCTACACCTTC,CASSLGTLHYGYTF
TRBV5-1,TRBD2,17,.,TRBJ2-3,TGCGCCAGCAGCGACGGACTAGCGGGTTGGGACACAGATACGCAGTATTTT,CASSDGLAGWDTDTQYF
TRBV15,.,14,.,TRBJ1-4,TGTGCCACCAGCAGAGGGAGCCCGGAGGAAAAACTGTTTTTT,CATSRGSPEEKLFF
TRBV30,TRBD1,17,.,TRBJ2-6,TGTGCCTGGAGTGGAACAGGGGGTGGTTCTGGGGCCAACGTCCTGACTTTC,CAWSGTGGGSGANVLTF
TRBV5-1,.,16,.,TRBJ1-5,TGCGCCAGCAGCTTGGCGCCGGGTTGGAGCAATCAGCCCCAGCATTTT,CASSLAPGWSNQPQHF
TRBV9,.,15,.,TRBJ1-2,TGTGCCAGCAGCGTAGGTCCAGGAGGGATGGAAGGCTACACCTTC,CASSVGPGGMEGYTF
TRBV4-2,TRBD1,15,.,TRBJ2-2,TGTGCCAGCAGTGACTGGACAGGGGGGGCCGGGGAGCTGTTTTTT,CASSDWTGGAGELFF
TRBV15,TRBD1,16,.,TRBJ1-5,TGTGCCACCAGCAGAGATCCGACAGGGGGCAGTCAGCCCCAGCATTTT,CATSRDPTGGSQPQHF
TRBV4-2,.,16,.,TRBJ2-5,TGTGCCAGCAGCCAAGACAGTTCGGACTCCCAAGAGACCCAGTACTTC,CASSQDSSDSQETQYF
TRBV7-9,.,12,.,TRBJ2-1,TGTGCCAGCAGCTTAGTAAACAATGAGCAGTTCTTC,CASSLVNNEQFF
TRBV4-1,.,14,.,TRBJ2-5,TGCGCCAGCAGCCAACGCGGATACCAAGAGACCCAGTACTTC,CASSQRGYQETQYF
TRBV28,.,17,few,TRBJ1-5,TGTGCCAGCAGTTTAAGGGGCGCAGAAGGAAGGGGTCAGCCCCAGCATTTT,CASSLRGAEGRGQPQHF
TRBV19,.,13,.,TRBJ2-3,TGTGCCAGTAGTATACGGGAGACAGATACGCAGTATTTT,CASSIRETDTQYF
TRBV6-4,TRBD2,15,.,TRBJ2-3,TGTGCCAGCAGTGTCGAAGCGGGAGGGGTAGATACGCAGTATTTT,CASSVEAGGVDTQYF
TRBV5-1,.,13,.,TRBJ2-5,TGCGCCAGCAGGGAGGGAGAACAGGAGACCCAGTACTTC,CASREGEQETQYF
TRBV5-1,.,15,.,TRBJ2-3,TGCGCCAGCAGCTTCGACAGTGCGGGGACAGATACGCAGTATTTT,CASSFDSAGTDTQYF
TRBV19,.,14,few,TRBJ1-1,TGTGCCAGTAGGGATGGGGGCCGGGACACTGAAGCTTTCTTT,CASRDGGRDTEAFF
TRBV5-1,.,16,.,TRBJ1-3,TGCGCCAGCAGCTTCAGCGCCGGAGGCTCTGGAAACACCATATATTTT,CASSFSAGGSGNTIYF
TRBV5-1,.,15,few,TRBJ2-5,TGCGCCAGCAGCCGGGGGACCGACGAGGGGGAGACCCAGTACTTC,CASSRGTDEGETQYF
TRBV27,TRBD1,14,.,TRBJ2-7,TGTGCCAGCAGTTCTCGGACAGGGGACTACGAGCAGTACTTC,CASSSRTGDYEQYF
TRBV30,TRBD1,14,.,TRBJ1-6,TGTGCCTGGAGCCAGGGGGCGAGAAATTCACCCCTCCACTTT,CAWSQGARNSPLHF
TRBV10-3,TRBD2,16,.,TRBJ2-1,TGTGCCATCAGTTACTCCGGGACTAGCGGGAGAAGGGAGCAGTTCTTC,CAISYSGTSGRREQFF
TRBV19,.,14,once,TRBJ1-2,TGTGCCAGTAGCCTCTTGGGCTCTAACTATGGCTACACCTTC,CASSLLGSNYGYTF
TRBV6-5,.,14,.,TRBJ1-5,TGTGCCAGCAGCTATGACAGGTCCAATCAGCCCCAGCATTTT,CASSYDRSNQPQHF
TRBV11-2,TRBD2,16,few,TRBJ2-3,TGTGCCAGCAGCTTAGGCACTAGCGGGAGAACAGATACGCAGTATTTT,CASSLGTSGRTDTQYF
TRBV19,TRBD1,19,.,TRBJ2-6,TGTGCCAGTAGTATACCCCCGGACAGGGGGCGTTCTGGGGCCAACGTCCTGACTTTC,CASSIPPDRGRSGANVLTF
TRBV14,TRBD1,16,.,TRBJ2-1,TGTGCCAGCAGTTACGGACAGGGGGCATCCTACAATGAGCAGTTCTTC,CASSYGQGASYNEQFF
TRBV6-5,TRBD2,15,once,TRBJ2-1,TGTGCCAGCAGTTCGGGACTAGCGGGCTACAATGAGCAGTTCTTC,CASSSGLAGYNEQFF
TRBV6-5,.,13,.,TRBJ2-2,TGTGCCAGCTATTCGAGCGGCACCGGGGAGCTGTTTTTT,CASYSSGTGELFF
TRBV12-5,.,19,.,TRBJ2-1,TGTGCTAGTGGTTTGGTACCGGTGGGCGGGGCCGGGTCCTACAATGAGCAGTTCTTC,CASGLVPVGGAGSYNEQFF
TRBV5-4,TRBD2,15,few,TRBJ2-3,TGTGCCAGCAGCCTAAGGCTAGCGGGGTCAGATACGCAGTATTTT,CASSLRLAGSDTQYF
TRBV28,TRBD2,14,.,TRBJ2-4,TGTGCCAGCACCGGGGGGGGCCTCGGGAACATTCAGTACTTC,CASTGGGLGNIQYF
TRBV9,TRBD2,16,.,TRBJ2-1,TGTGCCAGCAGCTCGGGAGCGGGATCCTCTATAAATGAGCAGTTCTTC,CASSSGAGSSINEQFF
TRBV15,.,14,.,TRBJ1-5,TGTGCCACCAGCAGAGGGGGCCCAAATCAGCCCCAGCATTTT,CATSRGGPNQPQHF
TRBV6-1,.,14,.,TRBJ1-2,TGTGCCAGCAGTGATGCAGGGGAATGGGGGGGCTACACCTTC,CASSDAGEWGGYTF
TRBV6-6,TRBD2,16,.,TRBJ2-3,TGTGCCAGCAACAGCGGGAGGGTCGCGAGCACAGATACGCAGTATTTT,CASNSGRVASTDTQYF
TRBV19,.,17,.,TRBJ1-5,TGTGCCAGTAGTCAGAAGACCACGCGGACAGTTAATCAGCCCCAGCATTTT,CASSQKTTRTVNQPQHF
TRBV15,TRBD2,15,few,TRBJ2-2,TGTGCCACCAGCAGAGTTACTAGCGACTACGGGGAGCTGTTTTTT,CATSRVTSDYGELFF